This T cell receptor beta chain was documented in a study of early T cells in non-severe SARS-CoV-2 infection. Individual cDNA molecules were tagged with unique molecular identifiers. MiXCR, applied by TCRdb to the 5' RACE reads, yields one record per CDR3 protein. The sample yields around 60,000 distinct CDR3 sequences, 10% to 15% seen once. V gave up 0 bases and J gave up 4 bases; unmatched junction bases: 8. This CDR3 is 17 amino acids long. Germline V gene data show CDR1 as LGHNA and CDR2 as YSLEER. This clonotype came up many times. The chain uses TRBV4-3 and TRBJ2-5; 10 bases align to TRBD2. Material: whole blood. This clonotype was obtained from an adult who was a healthcare worker with PCR-confirmed SARS-CoV-2 infection or an uninfected control (not recorded which). CDR3 residues: CASSQDLLAGVGETQYF. The CDR3 DNA sequence: TGCGCCAGCAGCCAAGACCTGCTAGCGGGAGTAGGAGAGACCCAGTACTTC.